One and the same sample provided the 28 T cell receptor beta chains below, sequenced in a study of human T cells and chemical hapten exposure. Stated time point: pre-sensitization, week 0. Treatment given: therapeutic diphenylcyclopropenone sensitization with weekly scalp DPC. TCRdb reprocessed the RACE reads via MiXCR and lists one record per CDR3 protein. The table includes under 70,000 distinct CDR3 sequences, 10% to 12% detected once. The sequencing here drew on whole blood, taken in connection with sensitization to the hapten diphenylcyclopropenone (DPC). The receptors stem from a woman aged 40 to 50 with alopecia areata. Some clones in this sample may be carry-over from other donors' samples.

The table lists this clonotype with many counts. The V and J genes are TRBV6-5 and TRBJ1-2; D is possibly TRBD1 (6 bases). The germline V and J ends were trimmed by 4 bases and 0 bases, with 18 bases remaining between them. The CDR3 has 17 residues. Germline-derived CDR1 and CDR2 are MNHEY and SVGAGI. The CDR3 nucleotides are TGTGCCAGCAGTTCCCCTCAGGGGCCTATAGCTAACTATGGCTACACCTTC. As protein: CASSSPQGPIANYGYTF.

A few counts support this clonotype. The chain recombines TRBV18 with TRBJ2-2, with D uncertain. The V end was cut by 3 bases, the J end by 6 bases, with 11 bases between. The CDR3 is 14 residues long. The germline V gene encodes CDR1 KGHSH and CDR2 LQKENI. The CDR3 protein is CASSPLITAGELFF. The CDR3, as DNA: TGTGCCAGCTCACCCCTCATCACAGCCGGGGAGCTGTTTTTT.

Only a few counts were recorded for this clonotype. This chain joins TRBV5-1 and TRBJ2-5; TRBD1 is a possible D gene (6 bases). There are 14 residues in the CDR3. Germline CDR1 reads SGHRS; CDR2 reads YFSETQ. V was shortened by 4 bases and J by 2 bases, with 12 bases between the two germline ends. The CDR3 coding sequence is TGCGCCAGCAGCCTGGGACACCCACAAGAGACCCAGTACTTC. As protein: CASSLGHPQETQYF. Supplemented by reference TRBV5-1 and TRBJ2-5, the full variable domain reads KAGVTQTPRYLIKTRGQQVTLSCSPISGHRSVSWYQQTPGQGLQFLFEYFSETQRNKGNFPGRFSGRQFSNSRSEMNVSTLELGDSALYLCASSLGHPQETQYFGPGTRLLVL.

This clonotype has a count of ten or more. The genes are TRBV7-3 and TRBJ2-5; D call uncertain. The ends were cut back, 5 bases at V and 4 bases at J, with 11 bases in the middle. The germline V gene has CDR1 SGHTA and CDR2 FQGTGA. There are 13 residues in the CDR3. CDR3 protein: CASSQTLGETQYF. The CDR3, as DNA: TGTGCCAGCAGCCAGACTCTGGGAGAGACCCAGTACTTC.

The chain is built from TRBV18 and TRBJ2-1; 9 bases line up with TRBD2. Germline trimming cut 4 bases from V and 5 bases from J; bases unmatched to any gene: 3. The germline gives CDR1 KGHSH, CDR2 LQKENI. CDR3 length: 14 amino acids. The CDR3 DNA reads as TGTGCCAGCTCACGGGGACTAGCAGACAATGAGCAGTTCTTC. Its protein product is CASSRGLADNEQFF.

The rearrangement joins TRBV7-3 to TRBJ2-3, with 13 nucleotides matching TRBD2. This CDR3 is 17 amino acids long. CDR1 and CDR2 from the germline V gene are SGHTA and FQGTGA. After removal of 5 bases from V and 4 bases from J, the junction contained 9 bases not matched to a gene. CDR3 region: CASSAMGTSGASDTQYF. The CDR3 region has the DNA TGTGCCAGCAGCGCGATGGGGACTAGCGGGGCCTCAGATACGCAGTATTTT.

This clonotype was recorded at least ten times. The J gene is TRBJ2-2, the V gene TRBV10-3, with 8 bases fitting TRBD1. The J segment lost 4 bases and the V segment lost 8 bases, leaving 6 bases of the junction unmatched. The length of the CDR3 is 14 residues. Germline V gene data show CDR1 as ENHRY and CDR2 as SYGVKD. CDR3 DNA: TGTGCCATCGCCGGACAGGGTACCACCGGGGAGCTGTTTTTT. Its translation is CAIAGQGTTGELFF.

This clonotype was picked up a small number of times. V usage is TRBV7-2 and J usage is TRBJ1-5, with no clear D. The CDR3 sequence is 13 residues long. Trimming stripped 4 bases from V and 9 bases from J, with 13 bases between. CDR1 and CDR2 from the germline V gene are SGHTA and FQGNSA. The CDR3 loop is CASSSHGSSPQHF. In DNA, the CDR3 is TGTGCCAGCAGCTCCCACGGCAGCTCGCCCCAGCATTTT.

This clonotype occurred a few times. The rearrangement joins TRBV5-6 to TRBJ2-5, with D possibly TRBD2 on 6 matching bases. Germline V gives CDR1 SGHDT, CDR2 YYEEEE. The CDR3 spans 17 residues. V lost 2 bases to trimming and J lost 2 bases, with 19 bases between them. CDR3 loop: CASSFSGEPALQETQYF. The CDR3 region has the DNA TGTGCCAGCAGCTTTTCGGGAGAACCAGCGCTACAAGAGACCCAGTACTTC.

The table lists this clonotype with many counts. The rearrangement uses TRBV7-2 and TRBJ2-3; D ambiguous. CDR1 is SGHTA and CDR2 is FQGNSA in the germline V gene. The ends were cut back, 5 bases at V and 10 bases at J, with 13 bases in the middle. The CDR3 spans 12 residues. The CDR3 reads CASSASSSAQYF. CDR3 in DNA: TGTGCCAGCAGCGCCTCTTCATCGGCGCAGTATTTT.

This clonotype was picked up a small number of times. V usage is TRBV20-1 and J usage is TRBJ2-1; 14 nucleotides line up with TRBD2. V was pared by 1 base and J by 0 bases, with 5 bases of the junction left unmatched. Per the germline V gene, CDR1 is DFQATT and CDR2 is SNEGSKA (reference sequence). This CDR3 has 18 residues. DNA for the CDR3: TGCAGTGCTAGAGGCGGGACTAGCGGGAGCTACTCCTACAATGAGCAGTTCTTC. Its translation is CSARGGTSGSYSYNEQFF.

This clonotype was seen a few times. The V call is TRBV6-2 or TRBV6-3, the J call TRBJ2-7; D may be TRBD1 or TRBD2 (6 bases each). V gave up 7 bases and J gave up 7 bases, with 23 bases separating them. CDR3 length: 15 residues. Germline values: CDR1 MNHEY, CDR2 SVGEGT. CDR3 sequence (DNA): TGTGCCAGCATCTTAGGGGGGACCTCCGGGGAGGAGCAGTACTTC. It is translated as CASILGGTSGEEQYF.

Only a few counts were recorded for this clonotype. J is TRBJ2-3 and V is TRBV7-2, with 10 bases identical to TRBD2. The CDR3 has 16 residues. J gave up 3 bases and V 4 bases, and 7 bases lay outside the gene matches. Looked up from germline, CDR1 is SGHTA and CDR2 is FQGNSA. The CDR3 DNA reads TGTGCCAGCAGCTACCCACTAGCGGGGCCTACAGATACGCAGTATTTT. This codes for CASSYPLAGPTDTQYF.

This chain uses TRBV12-2 with TRBJ2-7; TRBD2 was called by the table and not checked on the DNA. TRBV12-2 counts as a pseudogene. CDR3 size: 15 residues. This chain's CDR3 is CASRSSGLVGHEQYF. The CDR3 nucleotides read TGTGCAAGTCGCTCGAGTGGGCTAGTGGGCCACGAGCAGTACTTC.

In its sample, this clonotype was seen many times. The junction and the germline gene differ at one end; a read error may be behind it. This chain links TRBV27 with TRBJ2-7; 12 nucleotides align to TRBD2. The CDR3 extends over 17 amino acids. The germline V gene has CDR1 MNHEY and CDR2 SMNVEV (reference sequence). The DNA for the CDR3 is TGTGCCAGCAGTTTATCCCTAATCACTAGCGGGGGGCCTTGGTTGGGCTTC. This sequence encodes CASSLSLITSGGPWLGF.

This clonotype has just a few counts. The chain couples TRBV5-5 to TRBJ1-5, with D possibly matching TRBD1 (5 bases). The CDR3 spans 14 residues. Germline loops: CDR1 SGHKS, CDR2 YYEKEE (reference sequence). Trimming pared 4 bases from V and 4 bases from J, leaving 12 bases between. CDR3 loop: CASSKDGTNQPQHF. Here the CDR3 DNA reads TGTGCCAGCAGCAAGGACGGGACTAATCAGCCCCAGCATTTT.

The gene calls are TRBV20-1 and TRBJ2-3; 15 bases align to TRBD2. V lost 1 base and J lost 5; bases outside the gene matches: 4. Germline assignment: CDR1 DFQATT and CDR2 SNEGSKA (reference sequence). The CDR3 runs to 16 residues. The CDR3 nucleotides are TGCAGTGCTAGAGTGGGACTAGCGGGAGGTAGAGATACGCAGTATTTT. Protein sequence: CSARVGLAGGRDTQYF.

Only a few counts were recorded for this clonotype. The chain employs TRBV2 and TRBJ2-1, with D tentatively TRBD1 (6 bases). Trimming shortened V by 5 bases and J by 9 bases, and 11 bases separated the two germline ends. The V gene's germline CDR1 is SNHLY and CDR2 FYNNEI. The CDR3 runs 12 residues. CDR3 amino acids: CASSQLGGEQFF. CDR3 DNA sequence: TGTGCCAGCAGTCAACTAGGGGGTGAGCAGTTCTTC.

This chain links TRBV11-2 with TRBJ2-7; 8 bases are a match to TRBD1. Per the germline V gene, CDR1 is SGHAT and CDR2 is FQNNGV. The CDR3 consists of 16 residues. Trimming cost V 3 bases and J 2 bases; bases outside gene matches: 9. This chain's CDR3 is CASSLERTGYPYEQYF. CDR3 nucleotides: TGTGCCAGCAGCTTGGAAAGGACAGGGTATCCCTACGAGCAGTACTTC.

This clonotype was seen ten or more times. The chain is built from TRBV12-3 or TRBV12-4 and TRBJ1-1, with 11 nucleotides matching TRBD1. CDR3 length: 16 amino acids. The V and J ends lost 7 bases and 4 bases, in that order; junction bases with no gene match: 11. The CDR3 sequence: CASTVRGQGAITEAFF. DNA for the CDR3: TGTGCCAGCACCGTCCGAGGACAGGGGGCGATCACTGAAGCTTTCTTT.

J is TRBJ1-2 and V is TRBV7-8; 7 nucleotides align to TRBD1. With 3 bases clipped from V and 2 bases from J, the junction kept 6 bases outside the gene matches. The CDR3 extends over 15 amino acids. CDR1 and CDR2 from the germline V gene are SGHVS and FQNEAQ. The CDR3 sequence is CASSFATGPNYGYTF. CDR3 nucleotide sequence: TGTGCCAGCAGCTTTGCGACAGGGCCCAACTATGGCTACACCTTC. The whole variable domain, filled in from reference TRBV7-8 and TRBJ1-2, reads GAGVSQSPRYKVAKRGQDVALRCDPISGHVSLFWYQQALGQGPEFLTYFQNEAQLDKSGLPSDRFFAERPEGSVSTLKIQRTQQEDSAVYLCASSFATGPNYGYTFGSGTRLTVV.

The chain joins TRBV12-3 or TRBV12-4 to TRBJ1-1; TRBD1 agrees at 8 bases. CDR3 length equals 13 residues. The junction had 3 bases not matched to a gene; V was cut back by 5 bases and J by 4 bases. CDR3 residues: CASSNRGITEAFF. The CDR3 coding sequence is TGTGCCAGCAGTAACAGGGGGATCACTGAAGCTTTCTTT.

This clonotype was detected many times. V is TRBV4-3 and J is TRBJ2-3; D possibly uses TRBD1 or TRBD2 (5 bases each). From germline, CDR1 is LGHNA and CDR2 YSLEER. The CDR3 contains 17 residues. V shed 1 base and J shed 0 bases, with 14 bases lying between them. The CDR3 nucleotides are TGCGCCAGCAGCCAAGGGATGAGGGACCCTAGCACAGATACGCAGTATTTT. Protein: CASSQGMRDPSTDTQYF.

A few counts support this clonotype. The rearrangement uses TRBV5-4 and TRBJ2-3, with 8 bases aligning to TRBD2. This CDR3 region has 14 residues. The ends lost 1 base at V and 7 bases at J; junction bases unmatched: 5. Germline lookup yields CDR1 SGHNT and CDR2 YYREEE (reference sequence). CDR3 loop: CASSLSGRSNTQYF. In DNA, the CDR3 is TGTGCCAGCAGCTTGAGCGGGAGATCAAATACGCAGTATTTT. The entire variable domain, with the rest obtained from reference TRBV5-4 and TRBJ2-3, is as follows: ETGVTQSPTHLIKTRGQQVTLRCSSQSGHNTVSWYQQALGQGPQFIFQYYREEENGRGNFPPRFSGLQFPNYSSELNVNALELDDSALYLCASSLSGRSNTQYFGPGTRLTVL.

V and J are TRBV7-2 and TRBJ2-5; D possibly corresponds to TRBD2 (6 bases). The germline CDR1 and CDR2 sequences are SGHTA and FQGNSA. Trimming shortened V by 8 bases and J by 4 bases, and 14 bases separated the two germline ends. CDR3 size: 13 residues. The CDR3 coding sequence is TGTGCCAGCTCCCCGGGACTCAGAGAGACCCAGTACTTC. Amino acid sequence: CASSPGLRETQYF.

This clonotype was seen more than once but under ten times. V gene TRBV2 combines with J gene TRBJ2-1; 10 nucleotides line up with TRBD1. This CDR3 is 15 amino acids long. The V and J ends lost 1 base and 8 bases, in that order; junction bases with no gene match: 5. From germline, CDR1 is SNHLY and CDR2 FYNNEI. CDR3 protein: CASSEGGQGNYEQFF. As DNA, the CDR3 is TGTGCCAGCAGTGAAGGGGGACAGGGGAATTATGAGCAGTTCTTC.

The chain is built from TRBV6-2 or TRBV6-3 and TRBJ1-1; maybe TRBD1 (5 bases). Germline V gives CDR1 MNHEY, CDR2 SVGEGT. The CDR3 has 14 residues. Trimming pared 10 bases from V and 5 bases from J, leaving 20 bases between. The CDR3 region is CATHNPGTRTEAFF. Written as DNA, the CDR3 is TGTGCCACGCATAACCCAGGGACGAGGACTGAAGCTTTCTTT.

The J gene is TRBJ2-3, the V gene TRBV19; the D gene could be TRBD1 or TRBD2 (6 bases each). The CDR3 has 15 amino acids. V lost 6 bases, J lost 8 bases, and 21 bases lay in between. Looked up from germline, CDR1 is LNHDA and CDR2 is SQIVND (reference sequence). The CDR3 sequence: CASSGTGGPTGTQYF. CDR3 coding DNA: TGTGCCAGTAGCGGGACTGGGGGCCCCACGGGTACGCAGTATTTT.